This T cell receptor beta chain was identified in a study of control samples from healthy donors and cancer patients. Sequencing used immunoSEQ multiplex PCR; TCRdb keeps in-frame clones, though not all of them. Found here are about 86,000 clones, 85% to 95% of them singletons; the top ten hold around 1.4%. Trimming removed 4 bases at V and 5 bases at J, with 18 bases between. Per germline, CDR1 SGHRS and CDR2 YFSETQ. The CDR3 is 15 residues long. The chain recombines TRBV5-1 with TRBJ2-5; D might be TRBD1 or TRBD2, each matching 6 bases. Sequenced: blood. The source of this sequence is a woman in her twenties or thirties in good health. The CDR3, as DNA: TGCGCCAGCAGCGCCGGATCGGGGGCGGGTGAGACCCAGTACTTC. Translated: CASSAGSGAGETQYF.